This entry lists 18 T cell receptor beta chains sequenced from one sample in a study of T cells in Graves' hyperthyroidism and ophthalmopathy. TCR beta CDR3 regions were amplified from RNA transcripts. HTBI primers drove first-round RT-PCR of the TCR CDR3. Via MiXCR, TCRdb re-called the multiplex PCR reads, giving one row per CDR3 protein. The table records over 700,000 distinct CDR3 sequences, approximately 36% of them present only once. The sequenced material came from blood. These TCRs come from a woman in her 40s with Graves' hyperthyroidism.

There are many counts of this clonotype. This chain uses TRBV10-3 with TRBJ1-2, with unresolved D. V was trimmed by 8 bases and J by 8 bases, leaving 18 bases between them. CDR3 size: 13 residues. CDR1 ENHRY and CDR2 SYGVKD come from the germline V gene. In DNA form, the CDR3 reads TGTGCCATCTCCACCGGGCCCCCGGGAGGCTACACCTTC. It codes for CAISTGPPGGYTF.

The chain combines TRBV6-5 with TRBJ2-2; D gene uncertain. The CDR3 length is 14 residues. Looked up from germline, CDR1 is MNHEY and CDR2 is SVGAGI. Trimming cost V 2 bases and J 8 bases, with 12 bases left between them. The CDR3 DNA follows: TGTGCCAGCAGTTACGTCCAGACAACAGGGGAGCTGTTTTTT. This translates into CASSYVQTTGELFF.

This clonotype was seen only a few times. V is TRBV4-3 and J is TRBJ1-1; 9 nucleotides agree with TRBD1. In germline, CDR1 is LGHNA, CDR2 YSLEER. The CDR3 runs 14 residues. J was trimmed by 4 bases and V by 3 bases; bases with no gene match: 3. DNA for the CDR3: TGCGCCAGCAGCCACGGACAGGGGCTCACTGAAGCTTTCTTT. As protein: CASSHGQGLTEAFF.

J is TRBJ1-1 and V is TRBV15, with TRBD1 identical over 11 bases. The CDR3 extends over 14 amino acids. V lost 8 bases and J lost 4; bases outside the gene matches: 6. Germline V gives CDR1 LNHNV, CDR2 YYDKDF (reference sequence). The CDR3 loop is CATYPGQGGTEAFF. Written as DNA, the CDR3 is TGTGCCACCTATCCGGGACAGGGGGGCACTGAAGCTTTCTTT.

The chain is built from TRBV19 and TRBJ2-1; the D gene could be TRBD1 or TRBD2 (6 bases each). The germline V and J ends were trimmed by 5 bases and 7 bases, with 12 bases remaining between them. CDR1 and CDR2 from the germline V gene are LNHDA and SQIVND (reference sequence). This CDR3 spans 13 amino acids. CDR3 sequence reads: CASSYRGGNEQFF. The CDR3 nucleotides read TGTGCCAGTAGTTATAGAGGGGGGAATGAGCAGTTCTTC.

This clonotype was counted many times. This chain links TRBV10-3 with TRBJ1-5; 11 bases are shared with TRBD1. V lost 2 bases to trimming and J lost 6 bases; unmatched junction nucleotides: 6. The CDR3 sequence is 16 residues long. Germline CDR1 and CDR2: ENHRY and SYGVKD. CDR3 sequence reads: CAISETRGTGGQPQHF. The CDR3 bases are TGTGCCATCAGTGAGACTAGGGGGACAGGGGGTCAGCCCCAGCATTTT.

This clonotype was observed a few times. The chain has TRBV7-2 and TRBJ2-5; tentative D call: TRBD2 (7 bases). CDR3 length equals 14 residues. CDR1 SGHTA and CDR2 FQGNSA come from the germline V gene. V was cut by 5 bases and J by 1 base, with 11 bases left in between. DNA of the CDR3: TGTGCCAGCAGCCAAGGGGGGGCCCAAGAGACCCAGTACTTC. As protein: CASSQGGAQETQYF. Drawing the rest from reference TRBV7-2 and TRBJ2-5, the complete variable domain is GAGVSQSPSNKVTEKGKDVELRCDPISGHTALYWYRQSLGQGLEFLIYFQGNSAPDKSGLPSDRFSAERTGGSVSTLTIQRTQQEDSAVYLCASSQGGAQETQYFGPGTRLLVL.

The chain has TRBV29-1 and TRBJ2-1; D is ambiguous. There are 12 residues in the CDR3. V lost 5 bases and J 6 bases, leaving 11 bases between the germline ends. CDR1 and CDR2 (germline): SQVTM, ANQGSEA. The CDR3 sequence: CSVFGQVNEQFF. The CDR3 DNA reads TGCAGCGTTTTTGGGCAGGTCAATGAGCAGTTCTTC.

The rearrangement joins TRBV4-2 to TRBJ2-7; D unclear. CDR1 LGHNA and CDR2 YNFKEQ come from the germline V gene. CDR3 length: 12 residues. V was shortened by 0 bases and J by 6 bases, with 6 bases between the two germline ends. The CDR3 region is CASSQDKGEQYF. In DNA, the CDR3 is TGTGCCAGCAGCCAAGATAAGGGCGAGCAGTACTTC.

The rearrangement links TRBV9 to TRBJ2-1; D gene ambiguous. The length of the CDR3 is 14 residues. Germline V CDR1 and CDR2: SGDLS, YYNGEE. The ends were cut back, 4 bases at V and 5 bases at J, with 13 bases in the middle. The CDR3 loop is CASSPLGLNNEQFF. The DNA for the CDR3 is TGTGCCAGCAGCCCCCTCGGGCTGAACAATGAGCAGTTCTTC.

This chain uses TRBV19 with TRBJ2-5; 10 bases align to TRBD1. Germline values: CDR1 LNHDA, CDR2 SQIVND (reference sequence). This CDR3 is built from 18 residues. V dropped 6 bases and J dropped 4; count of bases not matched to a gene: 17. The CDR3 is CASSPWFDRGRGGETQYF. The CDR3 nucleotides are TGTGCCAGTAGCCCTTGGTTCGACAGGGGGCGCGGAGGAGAGACCCAGTACTTC.

This clonotype was detected ten times or more. V usage is TRBV24-1 and J usage is TRBJ1-1; D is uncertain. The CDR3 extends over 14 amino acids. V was cut by 4 bases and J by 1 base, with 9 bases left in between. The germline gives CDR1 KGHDR, CDR2 SFDVKD. In DNA, the CDR3 is TGTGCCACCAGTGACGCGGGGTCGAACACTGAAGCTTTCTTT. Encoded protein: CATSDAGSNTEAFF.

This clonotype came up a few times. V gene TRBV6-2 or TRBV6-3 combines with J gene TRBJ2-5; tentative D call: TRBD2 (5 bases). Trimming pared 8 bases from V and 2 bases from J, leaving 12 bases between. Germline values: CDR1 MNHEY, CDR2 SVGEGT. The CDR3 runs 13 residues. The CDR3 coding sequence is TGTGCCAGCGGAAGAGGGCCTCAAGAGACCCAGTACTTC. This gives the protein CASGRGPQETQYF.

V and J are TRBV10-2 and TRBJ2-3, with TRBD2 matching 7 bases. This CDR3 is 15 amino acids long. CDR1 is WSHSY and CDR2 is SAAADI in the germline V gene. CDR3 sequence reads: CAHSRRGGPGDTQYF. The DNA for the CDR3 is TGCGCACATTCTAGAAGGGGAGGGCCTGGAGATACGCAGTATTTT.

The genes are TRBV6-5 and TRBJ1-2, with D maybe TRBD1 (5 bases). The V and J ends lost 4 bases and 6 bases respectively, with 12 bases between them. The CDR3 runs 13 residues. Germline V CDR1 and CDR2: MNHEY, SVGAGI. The CDR3 coding sequence is TGTGCCAGCAGTTTAGACAGCCTCAATGGCTACACCTTC. It codes for CASSLDSLNGYTF.

The CDR3 region has the DNA TGTGCCAGCAGTTTCTCAGGCGGCTACTACGAGCAGTACTTC. The encoded protein is CASSFSGGYYEQYF. The V gene is TRBV7-9, the J gene TRBJ2-7; no clear D. Looked up from germline, CDR1 is SEHNR and CDR2 is FQNEAQ (reference sequence). V was cut by 6 bases and J by 3 bases, with 15 bases left in between. This CDR3 spans 14 amino acids.

This clonotype was seen a single time. The J gene is TRBJ2-3, the V gene TRBV7-9; possible D gene TRBD2, 6 bases. V was clipped by 6 bases and J by 2 bases, with 12 bases between them. This CDR3 is built from 14 residues. In germline, CDR1 is SEHNR, CDR2 FQNEAQ (reference sequence). DNA for the CDR3: TGTGCCAGCAGTTGGGGACTTCTCACAGATACGCAGTATTTT. Its protein product is CASSWGLLTDTQYF.

The rearrangement joins TRBV10-3 to TRBJ1-5; tentative D call: TRBD1 (5 bases). Germline lookup yields CDR1 ENHRY and CDR2 SYGVKD. Trimming took 2 bases from V and 2 from J, leaving 16 bases between them. The CDR3 length is 17 residues. In DNA form, the CDR3 reads TGTGCCATCAGTGAGGGCCTAAGGGTGGGGGGCAATCAGCCCCAGCATTTT. Its protein product is CAISEGLRVGGNQPQHF.